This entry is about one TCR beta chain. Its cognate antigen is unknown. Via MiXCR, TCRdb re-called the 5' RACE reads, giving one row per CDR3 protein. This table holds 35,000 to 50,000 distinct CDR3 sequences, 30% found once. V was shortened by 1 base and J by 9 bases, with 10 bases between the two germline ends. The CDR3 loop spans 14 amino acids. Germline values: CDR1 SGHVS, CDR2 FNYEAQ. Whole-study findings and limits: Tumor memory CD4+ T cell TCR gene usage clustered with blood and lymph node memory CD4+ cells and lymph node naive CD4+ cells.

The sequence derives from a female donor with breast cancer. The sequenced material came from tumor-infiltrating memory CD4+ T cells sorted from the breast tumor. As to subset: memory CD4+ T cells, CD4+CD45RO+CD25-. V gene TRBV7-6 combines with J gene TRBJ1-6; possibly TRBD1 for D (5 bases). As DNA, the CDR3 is TGTGCCAGCAGCTTAGGCAGGGAGATTTCACCCCTCCACTTT. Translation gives CASSLGREISPLHF. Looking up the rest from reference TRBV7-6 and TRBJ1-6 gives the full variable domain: GAGVSQSPRYKVTKRGQDVALRCDPISGHVSLYWYRQALGQGPEFLTYFNYEAQQDKSGLPNDRFSAERPEGSISTLTIQRTEQRDSAMYRCASSLGREISPLHFGNGTRLTVT.